Listed here are 19 T cell receptor beta chains from one sample, sequenced in a study of Graves' ophthalmopathy and Graves' hyperthyroidism. RNA transcripts yielded amplified TCR beta CDR3 regions. Second-round multiplex PCR followed a first-round RT-PCR using HTBI primers. TCRdb independently ran MiXCR on the multiplex PCR reads; one entry per CDR3 protein. The sample lists 200,000 to 300,000 distinct CDR3 sequences, around 42% seen once, with over 40% in the top ten. The source material was peripheral blood. The receptor source for this set is an adult man with Graves' ophthalmopathy.

The chain uses TRBV12-3 or TRBV12-4 and TRBJ2-5, with 7 bases aligning to TRBD2. CDR3 length: 16 residues. Trimming removed 7 bases from V and 5 bases from J; junction bases left unmatched: 16. CDR3 loop: CASTLSPGLPGETQYF. The CDR3 nucleotides read TGTGCCAGCACCTTATCCCCGGGACTACCTGGGGAGACCCAGTACTTC.

The chain recombines TRBV7-9 with TRBJ2-7, with D tentatively TRBD1 (6 bases). Germline loops: CDR1 SEHNR, CDR2 FQNEAQ (reference sequence). Trimming took 3 bases from V and 1 from J, leaving 10 bases between them. The CDR3 contains 14 residues. The CDR3 loop reads CASSLRQASYEQYF. The CDR3 DNA reads TGTGCCAGCAGCTTGCGACAGGCATCCTACGAGCAGTACTTC.

As regards this clonotype: A much larger clone is a single base away; this may be a read error. The genes are TRBV15 and TRBJ1-2; D is unclear. CDR3 length: 14 residues. Per the germline V gene, CDR1 is LNHNV and CDR2 is YYDKDF (reference sequence). CDR3 DNA sequence: TGTGCCGCCAGCATAACCCTACCCCACTATGGCTACACCTTC. This sequence encodes CAASITLPHYGYTF.

This clonotype was counted only a few times. The chain combines TRBV20-1 with TRBJ2-7, with 7 bases aligning to TRBD2. The germline V gene has CDR1 DFQATT and CDR2 SNEGSKA (reference sequence). V was clipped by 4 bases and J by 7 bases; unmatched bases: 4. The CDR3 runs to 11 residues. CDR3 coding DNA: TGCAGTGCTATGGGGGGGGATGAGCAGTACTTC. Protein: CSAMGGDEQYF.

The rearrangement links TRBV25-1 to TRBJ1-6; TRBD1 aligns across 7 bases. The V gene's germline CDR1 is MGHDK and CDR2 SYGVNS. The CDR3 length is 14 residues. J lost 6 bases, V lost 5 bases, and 4 bases had no gene match. Here the CDR3 reads CASSRAGGNSPLHF. DNA for the CDR3: TGTGCCAGCAGTAGGGCAGGGGGTAATTCACCCCTCCACTTT.

This clonotype was picked up a small number of times. The J gene is TRBJ1-5, the V gene TRBV12-3 or TRBV12-4; D perhaps matches TRBD1 (6 bases). This CDR3 contains 14 residues. V dropped 5 bases and J dropped 4 bases, with 12 bases sitting between them. The CDR3 nucleotides read TGTGCCAGCAGTCCCGCACAGGGAAATCAGCCCCAGCATTTT. This codes for CASSPAQGNQPQHF.

This clonotype showed up just a few times. V usage is TRBV2 and J usage is TRBJ1-1; D remains ambiguous. The germline CDR1 and CDR2 sequences are SNHLY and FYNNEI. CDR3 length: 13 residues. V lost 7 bases and J 5 bases, leaving 14 bases between the germline ends. The CDR3 sequence is CASTHPPGTEAFF. The DNA for the CDR3 is TGTGCCAGCACCCACCCCCCAGGAACTGAAGCTTTCTTT.

The gene calls are TRBV27 and TRBJ2-3, with TRBD2 matching 10 bases. The CDR3 length is 13 residues. Losses at the gene ends were 7 bases for V and 3 bases for J; bases not matched to a gene: 1. Looked up from germline, CDR1 is MNHEY and CDR2 is SMNVEV (reference sequence). CDR3 residues: CASTSGSTDTQYF. The CDR3 DNA is TGTGCCAGCACTAGCGGGAGTACAGATACGCAGTATTTT.

At least ten counts were recorded for this clonotype. V gene TRBV29-1 combines with J gene TRBJ1-2; D is undetermined. CDR3 length: 11 amino acids. Trimming took 3 bases from V and 4 from J, leaving 6 bases between them. Germline V gene lookup returns CDR1 SQVTM and CDR2 ANQGSEA. In DNA, the CDR3 is TGCAGCGTTGAGTTCAGCTATGGCTACACCTTC. This codes for CSVEFSYGYTF.

In the case of this clonotype: A junction end diverges from the germline sequence, so it may reflect a read error. V gene TRBV10-3 combines with J gene TRBJ2-7; D gene ambiguous. Germline V gene sequence: CDR1 ENHRY, CDR2 SYGVKD. There are 12 residues in the CDR3. CDR3 sequence (DNA): TGTGCCAGCAGTTTATCGGTCTCCGAGCAGTACTTC. This sequence encodes CASSLSVSEQYF.

The chain joins TRBV5-1 to TRBJ1-2, with 7 positions matching TRBD1. The CDR3 sequence is 14 residues long. Germline V gene sequence: CDR1 SGHRS, CDR2 YFSETQ. Trimming at V came to 4 bases and at J to 9 bases, leaving 12 bases not matched to a gene. The DNA of the CDR3 is TGCGCCAGCAGCGCCACGACAGGGCAGGATCGCTACACCTTC. Its translation: CASSATTGQDRYTF.

This clonotype occurred a few times. The chain has TRBV10-2 and TRBJ1-1; 9 bases align to TRBD1. J gave up 1 base and V 2 bases, and 8 bases lay outside the gene matches. The V gene's germline CDR1 is WSHSY and CDR2 SAAADI. The CDR3 totals 17 residues. The CDR3 nucleotides read TGCGCCAGCAGTGAGCCCCCGAGGACAGGGGAGAACACTGAAGCTTTCTTT. Encoded protein: CASSEPPRTGENTEAFF.

The chain carries TRBV7-3 and TRBJ1-2, with 7 bases that match TRBD1. This CDR3 contains 14 residues. Germline V CDR1 and CDR2: SGHTA, FQGTGA. Trimming at V came to 5 bases and at J to 5 bases, leaving 8 bases not matched to a gene. The chain's CDR3 is CASSEDRAEYGYTF. CDR3 sequence (DNA): TGTGCCAGCAGCGAAGACAGGGCGGAATATGGCTACACCTTC. The full variable domain, its missing parts supplied by reference TRBV7-3 and TRBJ1-2, is GAGVSQTPSNKVTEKGKYVELRCDPISGHTALYWYRQSLGQGPEFLIYFQGTGAADDSGLPNDRFFAVRPEGSVSTLKIQRTERGDSAVYLCASSEDRAEYGYTFGSGTRLTVV.

J is TRBJ2-5 and V is TRBV7-9; 7 nucleotides match TRBD1. CDR1 and CDR2 (germline): SEHNR, FQNEAQ (reference sequence). V was clipped by 4 bases and J by 2 bases; unmatched bases: 7. This CDR3 comprises 15 residues. CDR3 amino acids: CASSSSRTGQETQYF. As DNA, the CDR3 is TGTGCCAGCAGCTCTTCCCGGACAGGACAAGAGACCCAGTACTTC.

The V and J genes are TRBV29-1 and TRBJ2-5, with a weak D call TRBD2 (5 bases). The CDR3 is 14 residues long. V was clipped by 3 bases and J by 5 bases, with 16 bases between them. Per the germline V gene, CDR1 is SQVTM and CDR2 is ANQGSEA. CDR3 sequence reads: CSVDVVGVGETQYF. The CDR3 DNA sequence: TGCAGCGTTGATGTCGTCGGGGTAGGGGAGACCCAGTACTTC.

This clonotype appeared many times. The chain links TRBV20-1 to TRBJ1-1; D is undetermined. V was shortened by 2 bases and J by 0 bases, with 7 bases between the two germline ends. The CDR3 runs 13 residues. Germline values: CDR1 DFQATT, CDR2 SNEGSKA (reference sequence). Here the CDR3 DNA reads TGCAGTGCTAGATCTGGGATGAACACTGAAGCTTTCTTT. Protein sequence: CSARSGMNTEAFF.

This clonotype has just a few counts. The V and J genes are TRBV24-1 and TRBJ2-1; 8 nucleotides align to TRBD1. CDR3 size: 16 residues. Germline V gives CDR1 KGHDR, CDR2 SFDVKD. V shed 2 bases and J 0 bases; nucleotides not matched to a gene: 2. The CDR3 DNA sequence: TGTGCCACCAGTGATTCCGGGACAGGCTCCTACAATGAGCAGTTCTTC. Protein product: CATSDSGTGSYNEQFF.

The sample holds a few counts of this clonotype. The chain joins TRBV20-1 to TRBJ1-4, with D perhaps TRBD1 (5 bases). Per the germline V gene, CDR1 is DFQATT and CDR2 is SNEGSKA (reference sequence). CDR3 length equals 13 residues. V lost 5 bases to trimming and J lost 1 base, with 8 bases between them. The CDR3: CSAADRTNEKLFF. In DNA form, the CDR3 reads TGCAGTGCTGCCGACAGAACTAATGAAAAACTGTTTTTT.

This clonotype showed up just a few times. The CDR3 reads CSAPSRAETQYF. DNA for the CDR3: TGCAGTGCTCCCAGTAGGGCGGAGACCCAGTACTTC. J is TRBJ2-5 and V is TRBV20-1; D call uncertain. Germline CDR1 reads DFQATT; CDR2 reads SNEGSKA (reference sequence). This CDR3 is built from 12 residues. The V end lost 5 bases, the J end lost 5 bases, and 12 bases lay between the germline ends.